This TCR beta chain was identified in a study of blood T cell repertoires in COVID-19. The CDR3 consists of 16 residues. Per the germline V gene, CDR1 is LGHDT and CDR2 is YNNKEL (reference sequence). Trimming shortened V by 3 bases and J by 6 bases, and 18 bases separated the two germline ends. Authors' data handling: By means of reference gene primer amplification, nucleated cell counts were estimated. The repertoire was sequenced with immunoSEQ multiplex PCR; TCRdb's copy has only in-frame clones and lacks some. V, J and clone size are taken as reported in that table, and D and trimming were inferred from the DNA itself. The sample lists some 60,000 clones, around 81% occurring once.

The chain uses TRBV3-1 (or the pseudogene TRBV3-2) and TRBJ2-1; D is perhaps TRBD2 (6 bases). This clonotype was obtained from a woman older than 75 with acute or convalescent COVID-19. Sequencing was performed on peripheral blood. Here the CDR3 DNA reads TGTGCCAGCAGCCACAAGAGTGGAGGGGATGGCAATGAGCAGTTCTTC. It is translated as CASSHKSGGDGNEQFF.